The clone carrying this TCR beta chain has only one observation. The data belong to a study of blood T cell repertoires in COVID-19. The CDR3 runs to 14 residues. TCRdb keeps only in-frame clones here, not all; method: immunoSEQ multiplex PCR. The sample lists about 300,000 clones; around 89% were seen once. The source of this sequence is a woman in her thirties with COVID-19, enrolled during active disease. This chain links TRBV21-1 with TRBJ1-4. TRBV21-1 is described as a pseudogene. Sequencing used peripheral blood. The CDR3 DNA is TGTGCCAGCATGCGGGGGGCTACTAATGAAAAACTGTTTTTT. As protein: CASMRGATNEKLFF.